Following are 25 T cell receptor beta chains from one sample sequenced in a study of T cell responses to AZD1222 COVID-19 vaccine. The table came from immunoSEQ multiplex PCR; TCRdb's copy has only in-frame clones and leaves some out. The table has more than 150,000 clones, over 70% seen once. This sample comprised peripheral blood, obtained on day 0 of MenACWY control vaccination. The receptors shown here come from an adult in good health.

The chain carries TRBV5-1 and TRBJ2-7; D might be TRBD2 (5 bases). The CDR3 covers 15 residues. V was clipped by 4 bases and J by 2 bases, with 16 bases between them. The germline CDR1 and CDR2 sequences are SGHRS and YFSETQ. For the CDR3, the DNA is TGCGCCAGCAGCCGGATCCGGGAAGCGGCCTACGAGCAGTACTTC. Encoded protein: CASSRIREAAYEQYF.

The V and J genes are TRBV6-1 and TRBJ2-5, with D perhaps assigned TRBD1 or TRBD2 (6 bases each). The CDR3 is 16 amino acids. V was cut by 3 bases and J by 5 bases, with 19 bases left in between. CDR1 is MNHNS and CDR2 is SASEGT in the germline V gene. The CDR3 nucleotides read TGTGCCAGCAGTGAGAGGGGGGACCCCCTCGAGGAGACCCAGTACTTC. It codes for CASSERGDPLEETQYF.

The CDR3 DNA is TGTGCCTGGAGTGTAGGGACCACCTACGAGCAGTACTTC. Protein sequence: CAWSVGTTYEQYF. J is TRBJ2-7 and V is TRBV30; D may correspond to TRBD1 or TRBD2 (5 bases each). Germline CDR1 is GTSNPN and CDR2 is SVGIG (reference sequence). This CDR3 comprises 13 residues. With 0 bases removed from V and 2 bases from J, the gap between germline ends came to 8 bases.

The genes are TRBV30 and TRBJ2-7; D may be TRBD2 (6 bases). The germline gives CDR1 GTSNPN, CDR2 SVGIG (reference sequence). Trimming took off 4 bases at V and 7 bases at J, with 29 bases between the two ends. This CDR3 contains 17 residues. The CDR3 bases are TGTGCCTGGACCGGGGGTTTAGGGCTGGTGCCCCTAAGTGAGCAGTACTTC. Translating gives CAWTGGLGLVPLSEQYF.

The chain joins TRBV18 to TRBJ1-4, with D unresolved. Trimming cost V 3 bases and J 2 bases, with 7 bases left between them. The CDR3 runs 14 residues. Germline CDR1 and CDR2: KGHSH and LQKENI. The CDR3 here is CASSPRNTNEKLFF. In nucleotides, the CDR3 is TGTGCCAGCTCACCCCGAAACACTAATGAAAAACTGTTTTTT.

The chain is built from TRBV5-1 and TRBJ1-1; TRBD1 matches at 7 bases. V shed 8 bases and J 0 bases; nucleotides not matched to a gene: 7. Germline V gene data show CDR1 as SGHRS and CDR2 as YFSETQ. The CDR3 contains 14 residues. The CDR3 DNA reads TGCGCCAGTTCCGGGACAGCTATGAACACTGAAGCTTTCTTT. Its protein is CASSGTAMNTEAFF.

The chain combines TRBV3-1 (or the pseudogene TRBV3-2) with TRBJ2-5; D may be TRBD1 (6 bases). The V and J ends lost 5 bases and 6 bases respectively, with 13 bases between them. The CDR3 loop spans 13 amino acids. Germline CDR1 LGHDT, CDR2 YNNKEL (reference sequence). The CDR3 is CASSSTRGKTQYF. The CDR3 DNA follows: TGTGCCAGCAGCTCAACCAGGGGTAAGACCCAGTACTTC.

The chain carries TRBV3-1 (or the pseudogene TRBV3-2) and TRBJ2-1; a possible D gene is TRBD2 (6 bases). Germline values: CDR1 LGHDT, CDR2 YNNKEL (reference sequence). The CDR3 is 14 amino acids. The V end lost 3 bases, the J end lost 3 bases, and 9 bases lay between the germline ends. The CDR3: CASSQASVYNEQFF. The CDR3 nucleotides read TGTGCCAGCAGCCAGGCTAGCGTCTACAATGAGCAGTTCTTC.

The rearrangement uses TRBV10-3 and TRBJ2-2; TRBD1 agrees at 7 bases. This CDR3 spans 16 amino acids. V dropped 0 bases and J dropped 1; count of bases not matched to a gene: 2. Germline CDR1 is ENHRY and CDR2 is SYGVKD. Written as DNA, the CDR3 is TGTGCCATCAGTGAGTCAGGGGGCTTGAACACCGGGGAGCTGTTTTTT. Its translation: CAISESGGLNTGELFF.

V is TRBV5-1 and J is TRBJ2-5; 13 nucleotides agree with TRBD2. Germline CDR1 is SGHRS and CDR2 is YFSETQ. After removal of 0 bases from V and 5 bases from J, the junction contained 7 bases not matched to a gene. The CDR3 length is 17 residues. DNA for the CDR3: TGCGCCAGCAGCTTGGGCACTAGCGGGAGGGGCGTGGAGACCCAGTACTTC. Its protein product is CASSLGTSGRGVETQYF.

V and J are TRBV3-1 (or the pseudogene TRBV3-2) and TRBJ1-2; D remains ambiguous. Germline assignment: CDR1 LGHDT and CDR2 YNNKEL (reference sequence). V dropped 0 bases and J dropped 0 bases, with 8 bases sitting between them. The CDR3 sequence is 15 residues long. In nucleotides, the CDR3 is TGTGCCAGCAGCCAAGATCCGGGATCTAACTATGGCTACACCTTC. Translation gives CASSQDPGSNYGYTF.

J is TRBJ1-1 and V is TRBV30; D not resolved. The CDR3 contains 13 residues. Trimming left V 3 bases short and J 2 bases short, with 10 bases between. The germline gives CDR1 GTSNPN, CDR2 SVGIG (reference sequence). The CDR3 here is CAWSTTVNTEAFF. CDR3 coding DNA: TGTGCCTGGAGCACGACGGTAAACACTGAAGCTTTCTTT.

In its sample, this clone ranks as medium-sized (0.01 to 0.1%). The chain links TRBV6-4 to TRBJ2-1; 13 nucleotides align to TRBD2. With 0 bases clipped from V and 9 bases from J, the junction kept 5 bases outside the gene matches. This CDR3 has 16 residues. Germline assignment: CDR1 MRHNA and CDR2 SNTAGT. CDR3 region: CASSDSTSGGAGEQFF. The CDR3 DNA is TGTGCCAGCAGTGACTCCACTAGCGGGGGGGCCGGTGAGCAGTTCTTC.

This chain links TRBV19 with TRBJ1-1; no clear D gene. CDR1 is LNHDA and CDR2 is SQIVND in the germline V gene (reference sequence). Trimming pared 5 bases from V and 1 base from J, leaving 11 bases between. This CDR3 has 14 amino acids. As DNA, the CDR3 is TGTGCCAGTAGTGCCATAGACAAGAACACTGAAGCTTTCTTT. This codes for CASSAIDKNTEAFF.

In this sample, this clone turned up a few times. J is TRBJ1-5 and V is TRBV6-2 or TRBV6-3; no clear D gene. The germline V and J ends were trimmed by 2 bases and 4 bases, with 6 bases remaining between them. The CDR3 extends over 13 amino acids. Per the germline V gene, CDR1 is MNHEY and CDR2 is SVGEGT. CDR3 amino acids: CASSYESNQPQHF. CDR3 bases: TGTGCCAGCAGTTACGAGAGTAATCAGCCCCAGCATTTT.

V and J are TRBV27 and TRBJ2-1; 7 bases are a match to TRBD2. V lost 3 bases to trimming and J lost 3 bases; unmatched junction nucleotides: 5. The CDR3 totals 15 residues. The germline V gene encodes CDR1 MNHEY and CDR2 SMNVEV (reference sequence). CDR3 DNA sequence: TGTGCCAGCAGTTTTGCGGGAGACTACTACAATGAGCAGTTCTTC. It yields the protein CASSFAGDYYNEQFF.

The chain is built from TRBV28 and TRBJ2-2; 7 bases agree with TRBD1. V was clipped by 2 bases and J by 7 bases; unmatched bases: 7. This CDR3 is built from 15 residues. Germline loops: CDR1 MDHEN, CDR2 SYDVKM. Written as DNA, the CDR3 is TGTGCCAGCAGTTTAAGCCCGACAGGGAGCGGGGAGCTGTTTTTT. Translation gives CASSLSPTGSGELFF.

The chain carries TRBV28 and TRBJ1-2; no definite D call. CDR1 and CDR2 from the germline V gene are MDHEN and SYDVKM. This CDR3 contains 13 residues. V lost 5 bases and J lost 4, with 11 bases in between. The CDR3 DNA reads as TGTGCCAGCAGTCTACCAACCCCCTATGGCTACACCTTC. It translates to CASSLPTPYGYTF.

CDR3 residues: CASSQSPDSYNEQFF. Here the CDR3 DNA reads TGCGCCAGCAGCCAGTCCCCGGACAGTTACAATGAGCAGTTCTTC. The chain joins TRBV4-1 to TRBJ2-1; the D gene is possibly TRBD1 (6 bases). The V end was cut by 3 bases, the J end by 4 bases, with 13 bases between. Germline values: CDR1 MGHRA, CDR2 YSYEKL. The CDR3 spans 15 residues.

The chain combines TRBV2 with TRBJ1-1; D gene unclear. With 6 bases removed from V and 2 bases from J, the gap between germline ends came to 13 bases. The V gene's germline CDR1 is SNHLY and CDR2 FYNNEI. The CDR3 sequence is 14 residues long. The CDR3 here is CASRLEAGNTEAFF. In DNA, the CDR3 is TGTGCCAGCAGGTTAGAGGCCGGAAACACTGAAGCTTTCTTT. Combining the CDR3 with reference TRBV2 and TRBJ1-1 gives the whole variable domain EPEVTQTPSHQVTQMGQEVILRCVPISNHLYFYWYRQILGQKVEFLVSFYNNEISEKSEIFDDQFSVERPDGSNFTLKIRSTKLEDSAMYFCASRLEAGNTEAFFGQGTRLTVV.

The chain combines TRBV19 with TRBJ1-5; D unclear. The germline CDR1 and CDR2 sequences are LNHDA and SQIVND (reference sequence). The CDR3 runs to 13 residues. The V end was cut by 5 bases, the J end by 4 bases, with 9 bases between. CDR3 sequence (DNA): TGTGCCAGTAGTTATTTCGGGAATCAGCCCCAGCATTTT. This codes for CASSYFGNQPQHF.

The chain couples TRBV10-3 to TRBJ1-3; 7 nucleotides match TRBD1. CDR1 is ENHRY, CDR2 SYGVKD, per germline. There are 15 residues in the CDR3. V trimming: 7 bases; J trimming: 8 bases; junction bases outside the gene matches: 14. For the CDR3, the DNA is TGTGCCATCACTATGGGACAGCCTAAGGCGGACACCATATATTTT. The encoded protein is CAITMGQPKADTIYF.

The genes are TRBV6-2 or TRBV6-3 and TRBJ1-1, with 7 bases fitting TRBD1. V was pared by 5 bases and J by 1 base, with 7 bases of the junction left unmatched. Germline values: CDR1 MNHEY, CDR2 SVGEGT. The CDR3 extends over 15 amino acids. CDR3 amino acids: CASSPPGGTNTEAFF. As DNA, the CDR3 is TGTGCCAGCAGTCCCCCAGGGGGAACGAACACTGAAGCTTTCTTT.

This chain links TRBV11-2 with TRBJ2-3; D could derive from TRBD1 or TRBD2 (5 bases each). The length of the CDR3 is 13 residues. With 1 base removed from V and 6 bases from J, the gap between germline ends came to 8 bases. Germline V gene lookup returns CDR1 SGHAT and CDR2 FQNNGV. This chain's CDR3 is CASSLGGSDTQYF. Here the CDR3 DNA reads TGTGCCAGCAGCTTAGGGGGGAGTGATACGCAGTATTTT.

This clone has more than one count but fewer than ten. The genes are TRBV7-9 and TRBJ1-1; D is uncertain. This CDR3 region has 12 residues. CDR1 and CDR2 from the germline V gene are SEHNR and FQNEAQ (reference sequence). V lost 0 bases and J lost 6, with 5 bases in between. The CDR3 sequence is CASSLAGAEAFF. The DNA for the CDR3 is TGTGCCAGCAGCTTAGCCGGGGCTGAAGCTTTCTTT. The complete variable domain, with remaining parts taken from reference TRBV7-9 and TRBJ1-1, reads DTGVSQNPRHKITKRGQNVTFRCDPISEHNRLYWYRQTLGQGPEFLTYFQNEAQLEKSRLLSDRFSAERPKGSFSTLEIQRTEQGDSAMYLCASSLAGAEAFFGQGTRLTVV.